The clone carrying this T cell receptor beta chain was seen a handful of times. Method: immunoSEQ multiplex PCR; TCRdb's copy keeps in-frame clones and lacks some. The sample carries a few hundred thousand clones, about 85% recorded once. The germline V gene has CDR1 SNHLY and CDR2 FYNNEI. This CDR3 spans 13 amino acids. The germline V and J ends were trimmed by 6 bases and 6 bases, with 9 bases remaining between them. The data derive from a study of blood T cell repertoires in COVID-19. Across the whole study: Sites in the United States, Italy and Spain provided acute and convalescent COVID-19 samples. PBMCs, B-cell-depleted T cells, or T cells provided the cDNA or gDNA that made up the material.

The rearrangement uses TRBV2 and TRBJ1-6; tentatively, D is TRBD1 (5 bases). The origin of this receptor is a woman aged 45-65 years with COVID-19, enrolled during active disease. The sequenced material came from peripheral blood. The CDR3 DNA reads as TGTGCCAGCAGCCAGGGAATTAATTCACCCCTCCACTTT. Translation: CASSQGINSPLHF. Based on the CDR3 plus reference TRBV2 and TRBJ1-6, the full variable domain is EPEVTQTPSHQVTQMGQEVILRCVPISNHLYFYWYRQILGQKVEFLVSFYNNEISEKSEIFDDQFSVERPDGSNFTLKIRSTKLEDSAMYFCASSQGINSPLHFGNGTRLTVT.